These 19 T cell receptor beta chains share one sample of origin, sequenced in a study of T cell responses to AZD1222 COVID-19 vaccine. Clones were sequenced by immunoSEQ multiplex PCR, and TCRdb holds only the in-frame ones, with some missing. Among under 150,000 clones listed, roughly 90% were seen once. Specimen: peripheral blood, collected on day 0 of AZD1222 vaccination. The receptors come from an adult in good health.

V usage is TRBV10-2 and J usage is TRBJ1-6, with D perhaps TRBD1 (6 bases). This CDR3 region has 12 residues. The V gene lost 9 bases and the J gene lost 9 bases, with 12 bases spanning the gap. Germline V gives CDR1 WSHSY, CDR2 SAAADI. CDR3 amino acids: CASQGSISPLHF. CDR3 coding DNA: TGCGCCAGTCAGGGGAGCATTTCACCCCTCCACTTT.

The V gene is TRBV4-3, the J gene TRBJ1-2; possibly TRBD1 for D (6 bases). V was clipped by 1 base and J by 4 bases, with 13 bases between them. This CDR3 has 15 residues. The V gene's germline CDR1 is LGHNA and CDR2 YSLEER. The DNA of the CDR3 is TGCGCCAGCAGCCAAGCCCCCCCGGGGGCCTATGGCTACACCTTC. It yields the protein CASSQAPPGAYGYTF.

This sequence joins TRBV19 and TRBJ1-1, with D unclear. The germline V gene encodes CDR1 LNHDA and CDR2 SQIVND (reference sequence). The V gene lost 2 bases and the J gene lost 1 base, with 5 bases spanning the gap. The CDR3 runs 13 residues. CDR3 region: CASSINPNTEAFF. The CDR3 DNA is TGTGCCAGTAGTATAAATCCGAACACTGAAGCTTTCTTT. Together with reference TRBV19 and TRBJ1-1, the CDR3 gives the full variable domain: DGGITQSPKYLFRKEGQNVTLSCEQNLNHDAMYWYRQDPGQGLRLIYYSQIVNDFQKGDIAEGYSVSREKKESFPLTVTSAQKNPTAFYLCASSINPNTEAFFGQGTRLTVV.

The V call is TRBV5-1, the J call TRBJ2-3; D remains unclear. This CDR3 comprises 12 residues. The germline gives CDR1 SGHRS, CDR2 YFSETQ. V was pared by 3 bases and J by 2 bases, with 4 bases between. The CDR3 region has the DNA TGCGCCAGCAGCTCGTCCACAGATACGCAGTATTTT. Protein: CASSSSTDTQYF.

The chain joins TRBV21-1 to TRBJ2-5; no DNA check was done on the table's D call, TRBD1. TRBV21-1 is labeled a pseudogene. The CDR3 loop spans 18 amino acids. The CDR3 coding sequence is TGTGCCAGCACCGAAGTAAGGGGACAGGGGCAAATCCAAGAGACCCAGTACTTC. This translates into CASTEVRGQGQIQETQYF.

V is TRBV18 and J is TRBJ2-4, with D possibly matching TRBD1 (5 bases). The CDR3 totals 14 residues. V was cut by 3 bases and J by 0 bases, with 6 bases left in between. Germline CDR1 and CDR2: KGHSH and LQKENI. For the CDR3, the DNA is TGTGCCAGCTCACCGACAGAAGCCAAAAACATTCAGTACTTC. This translates into CASSPTEAKNIQYF.

V gene TRBV5-1 combines with J gene TRBJ1-1, with 7 positions matching TRBD1. Germline CDR1 reads SGHRS; CDR2 reads YFSETQ. Unmatched junction bases numbered 7, after V lost 4 bases and J lost 1 base. The CDR3 is 15 amino acids. The CDR3: CASSQGGTANTEAFF. The CDR3 DNA reads as TGCGCCAGCAGCCAGGGGGGTACGGCGAACACTGAAGCTTTCTTT.

The chain couples TRBV5-1 to TRBJ1-2; TRBD1 matches 9 bases. The CDR3 contains 14 residues. The junction had 8 bases not matched to a gene; V was cut back by 4 bases and J by 7 bases. Germline CDR1 and CDR2: SGHRS and YFSETQ. CDR3 sequence: CASSPWTGDAGYTF. Written as DNA, the CDR3 is TGCGCCAGCAGCCCGTGGACAGGGGATGCTGGCTACACCTTC.

The gene calls are TRBV19 and TRBJ1-4; D possibly corresponds to TRBD1 (5 bases). CDR3 length: 15 amino acids. V lost 7 bases, J lost 7 bases, and 19 bases lay in between. Germline V gives CDR1 LNHDA, CDR2 SQIVND (reference sequence). The CDR3 DNA reads as TGTGCCAGTATCTCCCCGACCTGGGGGGGTGAAAAACTGTTTTTT. Amino acids: CASISPTWGGEKLFF.

The chain carries TRBV2 and TRBJ1-6, with 12 positions matching TRBD1. The CDR3 runs 15 residues. J was trimmed by 10 bases and V by 5 bases; bases with no gene match: 6. Per germline, CDR1 SNHLY and CDR2 FYNNEI. The CDR3 loop is CASSPGTGGGSPLHF. DNA of the CDR3: TGTGCCAGCAGTCCCGGGACAGGGGGCGGGTCACCCCTCCACTTT.

The chain couples TRBV19 to TRBJ1-2, with a weak D call TRBD1 (6 bases). The CDR3 extends over 16 amino acids. Trimming removed 4 bases from V and 4 bases from J, with 19 bases in between. Germline V gene lookup returns CDR1 LNHDA and CDR2 SQIVND (reference sequence). The CDR3 sequence: CASSRTDRVILYGYTF. In nucleotides, the CDR3 is TGTGCCAGTAGTAGGACAGATAGAGTAATTCTCTATGGCTACACCTTC.

The rearrangement uses TRBV27 and TRBJ1-5; no firm D call. V was trimmed by 5 bases and J by 12 bases, leaving 11 bases between them. The CDR3 has 11 amino acids. Germline lookup yields CDR1 MNHEY and CDR2 SMNVEV (reference sequence). CDR3 sequence (DNA): TGTGCCAGCAGTCGCGCGGGGATCCAGCATTTT. Encoded protein: CASSRAGIQHF.

This chain connects TRBV12-3 or TRBV12-4 to TRBJ2-5; D gene unclear. Trimming cost V 6 bases and J 1 base, with 9 bases left between them. The CDR3 has 13 residues. Here the CDR3 reads CASRTRSQETQYF. As DNA, the CDR3 is TGTGCCAGCAGGACCAGGAGCCAAGAGACCCAGTACTTC.

This clone was counted ten times or more. CDR3 bases: TGCGCCAGCAGCCAAGAGACGGCAGGAGGATACTATGGCTACACCTTC. Translating gives CASSQETAGGYYGYTF. The genes are TRBV4-1 and TRBJ1-2; D gene ambiguous. The CDR3 is 16 residues long. V was trimmed by 0 bases and J by 3 bases, leaving 14 bases between them. The germline V gene has CDR1 MGHRA and CDR2 YSYEKL.

The V gene is TRBV7-3, the J gene TRBJ2-2; 9 bases are a match to TRBD1. This CDR3 comprises 15 residues. V lost 3 bases and J lost 5; bases outside the gene matches: 4. Per germline, CDR1 SGHTA and CDR2 FQGTGA. This chain's CDR3 is CASSLDRGGTGELFF. In DNA form, the CDR3 reads TGTGCCAGCAGCTTGGACAGGGGAGGTACCGGGGAGCTGTTTTTT.

The rearrangement joins TRBV9 to TRBJ2-3; tentative D call: TRBD2 (5 bases). The CDR3 spans 16 residues. The germline V gene has CDR1 SGDLS and CDR2 YYNGEE. V lost 1 base and J lost 2, with 14 bases in between. This CDR3 is CASSVTPGGFTDTQYF. In DNA, the CDR3 is TGTGCCAGCAGCGTAACCCCCGGAGGATTCACAGATACGCAGTATTTT.

The chain employs TRBV5-1 and TRBJ2-6, with a possible D match to TRBD1 (6 bases). The V end lost 4 bases, the J end lost 0 bases, and 11 bases lay between the germline ends. The CDR3 has 16 residues. Germline assignment: CDR1 SGHRS and CDR2 YFSETQ. CDR3 DNA sequence: TGCGCCAGCAGCCTGGGACAAGACTCTGGGGCCAACGTCCTGACTTTC. Translation: CASSLGQDSGANVLTF.

This clone was seen a single time. The chain joins TRBV6-6 to TRBJ1-5, with D unresolved. CDR1 and CDR2 (germline): MNHNY, SVGAGI (reference sequence). The CDR3 length is 12 residues. V lost 2 bases and J lost 5, with 4 bases in between. DNA for the CDR3: TGTGCCAGCAGTTACCCGGATCAGCCCCAGCATTTT. Protein: CASSYPDQPQHF.

The chain has TRBV5-6 and TRBJ2-5; D is uncertain. CDR3 size: 11 residues. Trimming left V 1 base short and J 5 bases short, with 3 bases between. The germline CDR1 and CDR2 sequences are SGHDT and YYEEEE. The CDR3 bases are TGTGCCAGCAGCTTGACCGAGACCCAGTACTTC. Encoded protein: CASSLTETQYF.